This T cell receptor beta chain was sequenced in a study of cytomegalovirus exposure and HLA in healthy donors. Across the study: Most genotyped donors, 81% of more than 300, had Caucasian-associated genetic ancestry. Overall study results and limits: Later, an analysis found that common viral pathogens appeared to be linked with several of the most significant clusters.

Concerning this clone itself: The antigen remains undetermined.

Both 60 Vbeta primers and 13 Jbeta primers went into the PCR. Assay used: immunoSEQ multiplex PCR; TCRdb lists only in-frame clones, some missing. The sample shows about 160,000 clones, roughly 80% of them seen only once. The sample consisted of PBMCs. The clonotype was recovered from a male donor in good health and CMV-seronegative.

For the CDR3, the DNA is TGTGCCACCAGCACAATCCAGGGTTTTGCGGAAGAGACCCAGTACTTC. It is translated as CATSTIQGFAEETQYF. The V call is TRBV15, the J call TRBJ2-5, with a weak D call TRBD1 (5 bases). In germline, CDR1 is LNHNV, CDR2 YYDKDF (reference sequence). V was cut by 4 bases and J by 3 bases, with 18 bases left in between. The CDR3 sequence is 16 residues long.